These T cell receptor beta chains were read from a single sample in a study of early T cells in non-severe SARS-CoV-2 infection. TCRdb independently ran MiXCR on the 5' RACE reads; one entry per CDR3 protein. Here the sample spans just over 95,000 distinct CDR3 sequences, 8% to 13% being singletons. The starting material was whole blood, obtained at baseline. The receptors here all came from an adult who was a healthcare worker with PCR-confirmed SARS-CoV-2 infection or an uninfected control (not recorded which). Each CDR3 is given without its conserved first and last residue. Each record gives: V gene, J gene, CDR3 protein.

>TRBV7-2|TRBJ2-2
ASSPRAASGRTGTGELF
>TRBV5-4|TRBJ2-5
ASSPQVGDQETQY
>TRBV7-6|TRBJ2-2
ASSQTPPGLAGVTNTGELF
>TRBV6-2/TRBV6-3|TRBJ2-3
ASSYADRPERDTQY
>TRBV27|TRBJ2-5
ASSLTPLAGGPRFETQY
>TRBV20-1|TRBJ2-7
SAERSLAGEFSYEQY
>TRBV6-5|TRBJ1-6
ASSYQGNESPLH
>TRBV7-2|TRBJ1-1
ASSWEGQRNTEAF
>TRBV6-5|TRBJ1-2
ASSYPGGRNYGYT
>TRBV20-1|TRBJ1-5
SARDDFDQPQH
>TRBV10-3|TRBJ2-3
ASREEISGTDTQY
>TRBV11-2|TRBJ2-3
ASSLVQVLGTDTQY
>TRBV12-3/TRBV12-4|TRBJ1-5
ASSLPNPRGLRSNQPQH
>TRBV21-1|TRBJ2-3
ASSTRDFTDTQY
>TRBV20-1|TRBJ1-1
SASPLSNTEAF
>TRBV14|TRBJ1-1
ASSPLVSNTEAF
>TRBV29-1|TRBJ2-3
SVRQGQDTQY
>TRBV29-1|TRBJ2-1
SVGLAGDNEQF
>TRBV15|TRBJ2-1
ATSRELAGNSYNEQF
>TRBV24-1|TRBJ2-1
ATSDSVGRGTYNEQF
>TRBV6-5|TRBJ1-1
ASREPSRDTEAF
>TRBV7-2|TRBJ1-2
ASSLDFTGTHGYT
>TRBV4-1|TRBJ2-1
ASSQGQVGNEQF
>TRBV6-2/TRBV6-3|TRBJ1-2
ASWGRAGYT
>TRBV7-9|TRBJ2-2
ASSPEAGELF
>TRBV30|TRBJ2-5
AGGQREEETQY
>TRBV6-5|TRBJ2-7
ASSYKPTYEQY
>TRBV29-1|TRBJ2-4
SVGQGPPNIQY
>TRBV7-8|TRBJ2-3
ASSIGLAGFRPSTDTQY
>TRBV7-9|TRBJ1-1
ASSLGQRDTEVF
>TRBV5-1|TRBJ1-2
ASSPDRGKGYT
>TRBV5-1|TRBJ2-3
ASSPNGGPDTQY
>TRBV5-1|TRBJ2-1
ASSLGDIYNEQF
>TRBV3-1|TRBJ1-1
ASSQEPFGVTEAF
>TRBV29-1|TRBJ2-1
SVEDWGRGFNEQF
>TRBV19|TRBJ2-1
ASSIYSDRENEQF
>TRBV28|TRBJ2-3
ASIQPGQGARDTQY
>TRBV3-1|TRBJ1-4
ASSQVPNEKLF
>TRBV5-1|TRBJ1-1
ASSLVGREHEAF
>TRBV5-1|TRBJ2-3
ASSFGQATDTQY
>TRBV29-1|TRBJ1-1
SAWRSTEAF
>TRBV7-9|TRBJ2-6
ASSAGTGFYGSSGANVLT
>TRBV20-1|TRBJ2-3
SARDRTSGDTQY
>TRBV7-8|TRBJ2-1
ASSPSGQGGSSEQF
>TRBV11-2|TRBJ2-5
ASSSSQETQY
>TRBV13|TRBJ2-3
AVSGGPSTDTQY
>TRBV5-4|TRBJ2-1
ASSFGLDEQF
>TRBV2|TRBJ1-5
ASSEATGTIRPQH
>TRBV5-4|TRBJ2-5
ASSLDSQQETQY
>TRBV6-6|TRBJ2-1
ASSYSDWMNEQF
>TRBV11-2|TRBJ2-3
ASSLITDTQY
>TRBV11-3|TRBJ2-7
ASSLGKREVGEQY
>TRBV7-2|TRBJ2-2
ASSYTGGGTGELF
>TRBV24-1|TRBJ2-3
ATSEGTSDYTDTQY
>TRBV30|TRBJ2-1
AWSTVTYNEQF